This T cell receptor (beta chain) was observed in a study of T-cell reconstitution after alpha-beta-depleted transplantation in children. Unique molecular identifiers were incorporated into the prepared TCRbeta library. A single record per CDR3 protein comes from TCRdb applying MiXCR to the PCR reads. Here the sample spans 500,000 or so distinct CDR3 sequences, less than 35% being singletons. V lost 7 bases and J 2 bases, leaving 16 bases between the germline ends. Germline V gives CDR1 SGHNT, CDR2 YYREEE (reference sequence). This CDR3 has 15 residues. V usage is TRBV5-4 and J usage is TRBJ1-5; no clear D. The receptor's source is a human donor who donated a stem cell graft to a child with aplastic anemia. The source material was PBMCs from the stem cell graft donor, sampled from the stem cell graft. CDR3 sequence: CASSDAREGNQPQHF. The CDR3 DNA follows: TGTGCCAGCTCGGACGCTCGGGAGGGCAATCAGCCCCAGCATTTT.